The sequence of this TCR beta chain was determined in a study of blood T cell repertoires in COVID-19. About the research overall: Samples taken during acute and convalescent COVID-19 were collected in the United States, Italy and Spain. Sources were T cells, B-cell-depleted T cells, or PBMCs; the material itself was cDNA or gDNA.

V gave up 3 bases and J gave up 3 bases; unmatched junction bases: 7. From germline, CDR1 is SGDLS and CDR2 YYNGEE. The CDR3 totals 15 residues. Study members were between roughly 18 and 89 years old and lived in 20 to 30 US regions. Cohorts were based on clinical histories the participants reported. Clones were sequenced by immunoSEQ multiplex PCR, and TCRdb holds only the in-frame ones, with some missing. The table records approximately 390,000 clones, roughly 87% of them present only once. V gene TRBV9 combines with J gene TRBJ2-3; 7 bases are shared with TRBD2. Sequencing was done on a sample of PBMCs or T cells enriched from blood (not recorded which). The clonotype comes from a woman in her thirties or forties with acute COVID-19. The CDR3, as DNA: TGTGCCAGCAGCGACCTGGGGGGGAGTACAGATACGCAGTATTTT. Protein product: CASSDLGGSTDTQYF.